Presented here are 31 T cell receptor beta chains from one specimen sequenced in a study of blood T cell repertoires in COVID-19. Data came from immunoSEQ multiplex PCR; TCRdb stores just in-frame clones and leaves some out. The sample has tens of thousands of clones, under 95% seen once; the top ten hold 1.6%. Sequences were obtained from peripheral blood. The receptor set was obtained from a human donor in a cohort sampled during active COVID-19.

The chain combines TRBV4-2 with TRBJ2-1; 8 bases map to TRBD1. The CDR3 contains 15 residues. The ends lost 2 bases at V and 6 bases at J; junction bases unmatched: 6. The germline gives CDR1 LGHNA, CDR2 YNFKEQ. The CDR3 coding sequence is TGTGCCAGCAGCCAACCGGACAGGGATTTCAATGAGCAGTTCTTC. Protein: CASSQPDRDFNEQFF.

CDR3 nucleotides: TGCGCCAGCAGCTCAGGCACAGGGTGGGCGAACACTGAAGCTTTCTTT. Translating gives CASSSGTGWANTEAFF. The rearrangement joins TRBV5-1 to TRBJ1-1, with D possibly TRBD1 on 6 matching bases. CDR1 is SGHRS and CDR2 is YFSETQ in the germline V gene. Trimming removed 3 bases at V and 1 base at J, with 16 bases between. The CDR3 contains 16 residues.

The rearrangement uses TRBV5-1 and TRBJ2-7, with 10 positions matching TRBD1. V trimming: 4 bases; J trimming: 4 bases; junction bases outside the gene matches: 5. The CDR3 runs 14 residues. Germline assignment: CDR1 SGHRS and CDR2 YFSETQ. The CDR3 DNA reads TGCGCCAGCAGCACCGGGACAGGGGAATACGAGCAGTACTTC. Translation gives CASSTGTGEYEQYF.

The chain links TRBV19 to TRBJ2-2; D is unresolved. V gave up 6 bases and J gave up 2 bases, with 13 bases separating them. CDR3 size: 15 residues. CDR1 is LNHDA, CDR2 SQIVND, per germline (reference sequence). In nucleotides, the CDR3 is TGTGCCAGTAGGCCACTACTTTTCAACACCGGGGAGCTGTTTTTT. Its translation is CASRPLLFNTGELFF.

This chain links TRBV7-3 with TRBJ2-1; 7 nucleotides match TRBD1. The CDR3 contains 13 residues. V lost 5 bases to trimming and J lost 10 bases; unmatched junction nucleotides: 8. Germline V CDR1 and CDR2: SGHTA, FQGTGA. The CDR3 sequence: CASSTRQGIEQFF. The CDR3 DNA follows: TGTGCCAGCAGCACTCGACAGGGAATAGAGCAGTTCTTC.

This clone occurred once. Germline is not matched at one junction end, which may reflect a read error. V is TRBV6-2 or TRBV6-3 and J is TRBJ1-1, with D perhaps matching TRBD1 (6 bases). Germline-derived CDR1 and CDR2 are MNHEY and SVGEGT. This CDR3 has 16 amino acids. The CDR3 region is CASSDSSGQTNTEAFF. The CDR3 DNA is TGTGCCAGCAGTGACTCTTCGGGACAAACGAACACTGAAGCTTTCTTT.

The chain recombines TRBV19 with TRBJ2-1; 10 bases are a match to TRBD2. Trimming took 4 bases from V and 2 from J; bases not matched to a gene: 5. Germline CDR1 is LNHDA and CDR2 is SQIVND (reference sequence). This CDR3 region has 16 residues. The CDR3 here is CASSTWTSGTYNEQFF. The CDR3, as DNA: TGTGCCAGTAGTACCTGGACTAGCGGAACCTACAATGAGCAGTTCTTC. Combining the CDR3 with reference TRBV19 and TRBJ2-1 gives the whole variable domain DGGITQSPKYLFRKEGQNVTLSCEQNLNHDAMYWYRQDPGQGLRLIYYSQIVNDFQKGDIAEGYSVSREKKESFPLTVTSAQKNPTAFYLCASSTWTSGTYNEQFFGPGTRLTVL.

V and J are TRBV9 and TRBJ2-1; 14 bases agree with TRBD2. The CDR3 covers 17 residues. J was trimmed by 8 bases and V by 0 bases; bases with no gene match: 7. Germline V gives CDR1 SGDLS, CDR2 YYNGEE. CDR3 in DNA: TGTGCCAGCAGCGTAGGGACCGGGACTAGCGGGAGCTATGAGCAGTTCTTC. Amino acid sequence: CASSVGTGTSGSYEQFF.

V usage is TRBV7-3 and J usage is TRBJ2-3; 10 nucleotides agree with TRBD1. V lost 0 bases to trimming and J lost 4 bases; unmatched junction nucleotides: 7. CDR1 and CDR2 from the germline V gene are SGHTA and FQGTGA. The CDR3 has 17 residues. Here the CDR3 DNA reads TGTGCCAGCAGCTTAACTCCCCGGACAGGGGGGGCAGATACGCAGTATTTT. This sequence encodes CASSLTPRTGGADTQYF.

In nucleotides, the CDR3 is TGTGCCATCAGACTAAGGACTGGGGCGCAGTATTTT. It yields the protein CAIRLRTGAQYF. The J gene is TRBJ2-3, the V gene TRBV10-3; D possibly corresponds to TRBD2 (5 bases). V shed 6 bases and J shed 10 bases, with 14 bases lying between them. CDR1 is ENHRY and CDR2 is SYGVKD in the germline V gene. This CDR3 has 12 amino acids.

The genes are TRBV27 and TRBJ2-7, with D unclear. V was clipped by 7 bases and J by 0 bases, with 10 bases between them. The germline gives CDR1 MNHEY, CDR2 SMNVEV (reference sequence). This CDR3 is built from 13 residues. The CDR3 nucleotides are TGTGCCAGCAAATCACAGAGCTCCTACGAGCAGTACTTC. Protein: CASKSQSSYEQYF.

This chain links TRBV7-9 with TRBJ2-5, with D possibly being TRBD2 (5 bases). The CDR3 has 15 residues. CDR1 SEHNR and CDR2 FQNEAQ come from the germline V gene (reference sequence). V dropped 2 bases and J dropped 2 bases, with 12 bases sitting between them. The CDR3 here is CASSLFPAGQETQYF. The CDR3 DNA reads TGTGCCAGCAGCTTATTTCCTGCGGGTCAAGAGACCCAGTACTTC.

This clone was picked up one time. The chain joins TRBV9 to TRBJ1-1, with 7 bases aligning to TRBD1. Trimming at V came to 0 bases and at J to 0 bases, leaving 8 bases not matched to a gene. CDR1 is SGDLS, CDR2 YYNGEE, per germline. The CDR3 has 17 amino acids. The CDR3 DNA follows: TGTGCCAGCAGCGTAGACTCGGCAGGGGGTTTGAACACTGAAGCTTTCTTT. Translation: CASSVDSAGGLNTEAFF. Looking up the rest from reference TRBV9 and TRBJ1-1 gives the full variable domain: DSGVTQTPKHLITATGQRVTLRCSPRSGDLSVYWYQQSLDQGLQFLIQYYNGEERAKGNILERFSAQQFPDLHSELNLSSLELGDSALYFCASSVDSAGGLNTEAFFGQGTRLTVV.

The CDR3 here is CASSPQGAREQYF. For the CDR3, the DNA is TGTGCCAGCAGTCCGCAGGGGGCGCGGGAGCAGTACTTC. The chain has TRBV12-3 or TRBV12-4 and TRBJ2-7; 8 bases align to TRBD1. This CDR3 has 13 amino acids. Trimming at V came to 5 bases and at J to 7 bases, leaving 7 bases not matched to a gene.

The rearrangement uses TRBV5-1 and TRBJ1-6; 9 bases are a match to TRBD1. V dropped 4 bases and J dropped 5; count of bases not matched to a gene: 4. Germline V gives CDR1 SGHRS, CDR2 YFSETQ. CDR3 length: 15 amino acids. CDR3 DNA sequence: TGCGCCAGCAGCGGACGGACAGGGGATAATTCACCCCTCCACTTT. This sequence encodes CASSGRTGDNSPLHF.

The rearrangement joins TRBV7-2 to TRBJ2-5; D might be TRBD2 (5 bases). Germline V gene data show CDR1 as SGHTA and CDR2 as FQGNSA. This CDR3 spans 16 amino acids. V gave up 7 bases and J gave up 5 bases, with 23 bases separating them. The CDR3 spells CASTPFFGLNMETQYF. CDR3 DNA: TGTGCCAGCACCCCCTTTTTTGGACTGAATATGGAGACCCAGTACTTC.

This rearrangement joins TRBV6-4 to TRBJ2-1; D is perhaps TRBD2 (5 bases). Trimming removed 4 bases from V and 4 bases from J, with 11 bases in between. There are 14 residues in the CDR3. Germline CDR1 is MRHNA and CDR2 is SNTAGT. The DNA for the CDR3 is TGTGCCAGCAGTGGGGAGAGCGGATACAATGAGCAGTTCTTC. Protein sequence: CASSGESGYNEQFF.

The genes are TRBV28 and TRBJ2-5, with D maybe TRBD1 (5 bases). With 5 bases removed from V and 4 bases from J, the gap between germline ends came to 17 bases. Germline CDR1 is MDHEN and CDR2 is SYDVKM. The CDR3 length is 15 residues. The CDR3 spells CASSRIRGLLETQYF. CDR3 bases: TGTGCCAGCAGTCGGATTAGGGGCCTACTAGAGACCCAGTACTTC. The variable domain in full, completed from reference TRBV28 and TRBJ2-5, reads DVKVTQSSRYLVKRTGEKVFLECVQDMDHENMFWYRQDPGLGLRLIYFSYDVKMKEKGDIPEGYSVSREKKERFSLILESASTNQTSMYLCASSRIRGLLETQYFGPGTRLLVL.

This clone was seen a single time. V gene TRBV28 combines with J gene TRBJ1-2, with 10 bases matching TRBD1. V dropped 6 bases and J dropped 12; count of bases not matched to a gene: 13. This CDR3 spans 14 amino acids. Germline CDR1 is MDHEN and CDR2 is SYDVKM. The CDR3 here is CASRAPGDRGGNTF. The CDR3 DNA follows: TGTGCCAGCAGGGCCCCCGGGGACAGGGGAGGGAACACCTTC.

With regard to this clone: One end of the junction is discordant with germline, which a read error may explain. V and J are TRBV7-2 and TRBJ2-7, with 11 bases fitting TRBD2. The length of the CDR3 is 15 residues. The germline gives CDR1 SGHTA, CDR2 FQGNSA. The CDR3 spells CASSVAGGGTYEQYF. The CDR3 DNA follows: TGTGCCAGCAGCGTAGCGGGAGGGGGGACCTACGAGCAGTACTTC.

This rearrangement joins TRBV6-5 to TRBJ2-1; no firm D call. Germline CDR1 reads MNHEY; CDR2 reads SVGAGI. The CDR3 consists of 12 residues. Trimming took 8 bases from V and 8 from J, leaving 13 bases between them. The CDR3 here is CASADSFHEQFF. In DNA, the CDR3 is TGTGCCAGCGCTGACTCTTTCCATGAGCAGTTCTTC.

This chain connects TRBV7-6 to TRBJ2-2, with 8 positions matching TRBD1. J gave up 2 bases and V 5 bases, and 7 bases lay outside the gene matches. CDR3 length: 16 residues. CDR1 is SGHVS, CDR2 FNYEAQ, per germline. CDR3 bases: TGTGCCAGCAGCCTGGCCCCAGGGGGCAACACCGGGGAGCTGTTTTTT. Translating it yields CASSLAPGGNTGELFF.

This sequence joins TRBV19 and TRBJ2-1, with 7 bases aligning to TRBD2. In germline, CDR1 is LNHDA, CDR2 SQIVND (reference sequence). The V segment lost 6 bases and the J segment 0 bases; nucleotides outside the gene matches: 5. The CDR3 extends over 15 amino acids. In DNA, the CDR3 is TGTGCCAGTAGAGTACGCGGGAGCTCCTACAATGAGCAGTTCTTC. This encodes CASRVRGSSYNEQFF. The full variable domain, rest sourced from reference TRBV19 and TRBJ2-1, is DGGITQSPKYLFRKEGQNVTLSCEQNLNHDAMYWYRQDPGQGLRLIYYSQIVNDFQKGDIAEGYSVSREKKESFPLTVTSAQKNPTAFYLCASRVRGSSYNEQFFGPGTRLTVL.

The V and J genes are TRBV28 and TRBJ1-1; TRBD1 might be the D (5 bases). Between the trimmed V and J ends, which lost 6 bases and 2 bases, there was a span of 16 bases. Per the germline V gene, CDR1 is MDHEN and CDR2 is SYDVKM. The CDR3 covers 15 residues. CDR3 in amino acids: CASRPRGTPNTEAFF. The CDR3 DNA sequence: TGTGCCAGCAGACCCCGCGGGACTCCCAACACTGAAGCTTTCTTT.

The sample holds one count of this clone. The J gene is TRBJ2-5, the V gene TRBV25-1, with 8 bases matching TRBD2. V shed 1 base, J shed 2 bases, and the junction held 6 bases outside the gene matches. This CDR3 has 16 residues. Germline CDR1 and CDR2: MGHDK and SYGVNS. The DNA of the CDR3 is TGTGCCAGCAGTGAATTTCATAGCGGGAAACAAGAGACCCAGTACTTC. It specifies CASSEFHSGKQETQYF. The full variable domain, rest sourced from reference TRBV25-1 and TRBJ2-5, is EADIYQTPRYLVIGTGKKITLECSQTMGHDKMYWYQQDPGMELHLIHYSYGVNSTEKGDLSSESTVSRIRTEHFPLTLESARPSHTSQYLCASSEFHSGKQETQYFGPGTRLLVL.

The CDR3 region is CASSQASGDTQYF. CDR3 DNA: TGCGCCAGCAGCCAAGCGTCAGGGGATACGCAGTATTTT. The chain has TRBV4-3 and TRBJ2-3, with D possibly matching TRBD1 (5 bases). Germline V gene sequence: CDR1 LGHNA, CDR2 YSLEER. The CDR3 spans 13 residues. The germline V and J ends were trimmed by 1 base and 6 bases, with 8 bases remaining between them.

This clone was seen a single time. This chain links TRBV5-1 with TRBJ2-7; 12 nucleotides line up with TRBD1. The CDR3 is 15 residues long. CDR1 and CDR2 (germline): SGHRS, YFSETQ. The trim removed 0 bases at V and 4 bases at J, leaving 2 bases unmatched. CDR3 coding DNA: TGCGCCAGCAGCTTGGGGGACAGGGGGCTGTACGAGCAGTACTTC. Encoded protein: CASSLGDRGLYEQYF.

The chain is built from TRBV15 and TRBJ2-2; perhaps TRBD2 as D (6 bases). The length of the CDR3 is 17 residues. The V end was cut by 6 bases, the J end by 0 bases, with 17 bases between. Germline CDR1 LNHNV, CDR2 YYDKDF (reference sequence). CDR3 residues: CATSWSLSGANTGELFF. In nucleotides, the CDR3 is TGTGCCACCAGTTGGAGCCTTAGCGGAGCGAACACCGGGGAGCTGTTTTTT.

The J gene is TRBJ2-5, the V gene TRBV6-5; 7 bases match TRBD1. The CDR3 has 13 amino acids. Trimming removed 6 bases from V and 4 bases from J; junction bases left unmatched: 5. Germline V lookup: CDR1 MNHEY, CDR2 SVGAGI. The CDR3, as DNA: TGTGCCAGCAGAGTACAGGGGAGAGAGACCCAGTACTTC. Its protein product is CASRVQGRETQYF.

V and J are TRBV5-4 and TRBJ2-1; 7 nucleotides agree with TRBD2. The CDR3 contains 17 residues. V dropped 4 bases and J dropped 0; count of bases not matched to a gene: 10. The germline V gene encodes CDR1 SGHNT and CDR2 YYREEE (reference sequence). The CDR3 here is CASSKPTSTSSYNEQFF. The CDR3 nucleotides are TGTGCCAGCAGCAAACCGACTAGCACGAGCTCCTACAATGAGCAGTTCTTC.

The chain couples TRBV29-1 to TRBJ1-1, with D unclear. Germline V gene data show CDR1 as SQVTM and CDR2 as ANQGSEA. CDR3 size: 13 residues. V gave up 4 bases and J gave up 5 bases, with 14 bases separating them. The CDR3 coding sequence is TGCAGCGTTGTCGGCTGGGAGAAAACTGAAGCTTTCTTT. It specifies CSVVGWEKTEAFF.